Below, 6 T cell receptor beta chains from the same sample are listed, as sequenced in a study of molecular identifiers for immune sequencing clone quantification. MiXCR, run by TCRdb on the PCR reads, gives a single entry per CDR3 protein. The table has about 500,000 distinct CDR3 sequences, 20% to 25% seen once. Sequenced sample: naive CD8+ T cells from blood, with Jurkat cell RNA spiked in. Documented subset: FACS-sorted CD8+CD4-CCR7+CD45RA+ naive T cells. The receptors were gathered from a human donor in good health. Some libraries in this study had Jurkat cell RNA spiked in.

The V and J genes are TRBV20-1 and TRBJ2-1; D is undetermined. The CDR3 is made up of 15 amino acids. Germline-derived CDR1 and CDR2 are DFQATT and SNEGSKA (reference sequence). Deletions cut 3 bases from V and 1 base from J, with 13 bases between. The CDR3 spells CSARARDTSYNEQFF. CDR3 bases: TGCAGTGCTAGGGCTAGAGATACTTCCTACAATGAGCAGTTCTTC.

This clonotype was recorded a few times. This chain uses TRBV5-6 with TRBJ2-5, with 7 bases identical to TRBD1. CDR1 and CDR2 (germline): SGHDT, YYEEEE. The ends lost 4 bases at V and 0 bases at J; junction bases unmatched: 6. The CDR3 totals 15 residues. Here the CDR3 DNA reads TGTGCCAGCAGCCCGGGACAGACCTACCAAGAGACCCAGTACTTC. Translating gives CASSPGQTYQETQYF.

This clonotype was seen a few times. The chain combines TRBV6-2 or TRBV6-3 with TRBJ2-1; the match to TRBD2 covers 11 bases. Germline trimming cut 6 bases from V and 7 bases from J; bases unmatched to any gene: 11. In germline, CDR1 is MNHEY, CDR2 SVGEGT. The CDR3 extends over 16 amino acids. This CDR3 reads CASSPNGASGGNEQFF. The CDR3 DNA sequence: TGTGCCAGCAGCCCTAATGGGGCTAGCGGGGGGAATGAGCAGTTCTTC.

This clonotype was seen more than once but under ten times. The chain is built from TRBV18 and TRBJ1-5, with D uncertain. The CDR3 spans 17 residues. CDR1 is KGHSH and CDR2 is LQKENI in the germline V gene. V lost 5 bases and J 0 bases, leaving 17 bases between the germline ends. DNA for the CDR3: TGTGCCAGCTCAACTGCAGGAGCTCCCTATAGCAATCAGCCCCAGCATTTT. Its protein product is CASSTAGAPYSNQPQHF.

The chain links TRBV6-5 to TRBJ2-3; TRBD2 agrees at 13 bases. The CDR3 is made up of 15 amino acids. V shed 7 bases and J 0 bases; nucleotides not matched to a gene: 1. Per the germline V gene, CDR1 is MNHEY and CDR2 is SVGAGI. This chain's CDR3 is CASKGLAGSTDTQYF. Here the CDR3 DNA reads TGTGCCAGCAAGGGACTAGCGGGGAGCACAGATACGCAGTATTTT.

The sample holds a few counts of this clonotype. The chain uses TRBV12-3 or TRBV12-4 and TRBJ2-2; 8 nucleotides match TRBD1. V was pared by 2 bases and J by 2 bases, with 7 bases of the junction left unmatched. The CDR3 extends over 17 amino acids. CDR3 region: CASSLFYGQGNTGELFF. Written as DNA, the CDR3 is TGTGCCAGCAGTTTATTCTATGGACAGGGTAACACCGGGGAGCTGTTTTTT.